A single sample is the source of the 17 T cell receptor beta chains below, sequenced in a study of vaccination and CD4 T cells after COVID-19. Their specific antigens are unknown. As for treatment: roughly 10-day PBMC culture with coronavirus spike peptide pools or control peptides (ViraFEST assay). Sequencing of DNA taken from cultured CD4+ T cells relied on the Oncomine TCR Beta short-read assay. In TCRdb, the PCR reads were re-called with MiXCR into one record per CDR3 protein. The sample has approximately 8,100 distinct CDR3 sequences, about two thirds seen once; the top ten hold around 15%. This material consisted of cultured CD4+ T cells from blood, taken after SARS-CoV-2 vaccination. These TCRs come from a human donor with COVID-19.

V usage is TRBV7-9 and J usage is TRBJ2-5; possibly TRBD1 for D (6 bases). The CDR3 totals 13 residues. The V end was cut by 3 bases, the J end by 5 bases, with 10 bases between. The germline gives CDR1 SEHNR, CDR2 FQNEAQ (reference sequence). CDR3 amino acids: CASSFTQGETQYF. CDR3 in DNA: TGTGCCAGCAGCTTTACGCAGGGGGAGACCCAGTACTTC.

The CDR3 region has the DNA TGTGCCACCAGTGATTTGGGCCCGACTAGCGGACACAACAATGAGCAGTTCTTC. This encodes CATSDLGPTSGHNNEQFF. The gene calls are TRBV24-1 and TRBJ2-1, with 9 nucleotides matching TRBD2. After removal of 0 bases from V and 5 bases from J, the junction contained 10 bases not matched to a gene. Germline CDR1 and CDR2: KGHDR and SFDVKD. This CDR3 is built from 18 residues.

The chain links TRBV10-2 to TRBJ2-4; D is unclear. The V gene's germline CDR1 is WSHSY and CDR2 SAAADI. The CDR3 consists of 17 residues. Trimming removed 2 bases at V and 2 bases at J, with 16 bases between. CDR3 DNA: TGCGCCAGCAGTGAGGACGACTCCTCAGGAACCAAAAACATTCAGTACTTC. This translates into CASSEDDSSGTKNIQYF.

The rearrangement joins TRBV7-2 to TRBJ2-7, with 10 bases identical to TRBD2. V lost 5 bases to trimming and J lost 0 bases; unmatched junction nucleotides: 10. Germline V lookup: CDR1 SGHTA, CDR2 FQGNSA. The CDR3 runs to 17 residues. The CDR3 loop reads CASSLRGSGGISYEQYF. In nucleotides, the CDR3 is TGTGCCAGCAGCCTTAGGGGTAGCGGGGGGATCTCCTACGAGCAGTACTTC.

The CDR3 loop is CASIQQVGQPQHF. CDR3 DNA sequence: TGTGCCAGCATTCAACAGGTTGGTCAGCCCCAGCATTTT. V gene TRBV12-3 or TRBV12-4 combines with J gene TRBJ1-5; weak D call: TRBD1 (5 bases). The CDR3 has 13 amino acids. Trimming removed 7 bases from V and 6 bases from J, with 13 bases in between.

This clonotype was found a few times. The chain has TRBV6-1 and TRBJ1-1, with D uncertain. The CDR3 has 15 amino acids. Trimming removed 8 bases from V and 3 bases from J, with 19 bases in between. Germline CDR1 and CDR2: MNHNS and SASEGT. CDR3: CASGDFEGGYTEAFF. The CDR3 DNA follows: TGTGCCAGCGGCGACTTCGAGGGAGGATACACTGAAGCTTTCTTT.

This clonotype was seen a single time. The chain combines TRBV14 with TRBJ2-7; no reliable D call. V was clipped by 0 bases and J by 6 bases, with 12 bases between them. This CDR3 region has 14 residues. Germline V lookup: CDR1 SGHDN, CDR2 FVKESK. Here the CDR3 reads CASSQDLMGGEQYF. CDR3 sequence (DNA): TGTGCCAGCAGCCAAGATCTGATGGGCGGCGAGCAGTACTTC. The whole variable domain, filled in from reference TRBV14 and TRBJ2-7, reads EAGVTQFPSHSVIEKGQTVTLRCDPISGHDNLYWYRRVMGKEIKFLLHFVKESKQDESGMPNNRFLAERTGGTYSTLKVQPAELEDSGVYFCASSQDLMGGEQYFGPGTRLTVT.

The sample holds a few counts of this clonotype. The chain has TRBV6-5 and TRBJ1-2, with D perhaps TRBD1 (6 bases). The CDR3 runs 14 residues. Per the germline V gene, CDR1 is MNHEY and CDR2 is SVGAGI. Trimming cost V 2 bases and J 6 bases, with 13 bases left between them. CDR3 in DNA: TGTGCCAGCAGTTACGGGCAGGGGAGGGATGGCTACACCTTC. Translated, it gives CASSYGQGRDGYTF.

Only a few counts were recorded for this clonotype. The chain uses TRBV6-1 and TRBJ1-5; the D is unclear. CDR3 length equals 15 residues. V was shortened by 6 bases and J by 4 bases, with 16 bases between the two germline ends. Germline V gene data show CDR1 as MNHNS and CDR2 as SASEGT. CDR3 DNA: TGTGCCAGCAGGAGAAAGGCAGGTACTAATCAGCCCCAGCATTTT. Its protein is CASRRKAGTNQPQHF.

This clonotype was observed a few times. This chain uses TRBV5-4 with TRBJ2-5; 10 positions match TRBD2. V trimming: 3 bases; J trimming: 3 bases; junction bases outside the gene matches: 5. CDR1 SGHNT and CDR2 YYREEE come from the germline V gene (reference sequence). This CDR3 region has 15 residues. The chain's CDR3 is CASSWERGGKETQYF. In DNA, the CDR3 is TGTGCCAGCAGCTGGGAGCGGGGGGGGAAAGAGACCCAGTACTTC.

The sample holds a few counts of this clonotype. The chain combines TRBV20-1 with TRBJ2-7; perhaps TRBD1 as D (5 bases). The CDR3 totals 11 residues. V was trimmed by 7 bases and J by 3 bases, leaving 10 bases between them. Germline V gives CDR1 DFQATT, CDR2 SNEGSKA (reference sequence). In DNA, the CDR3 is TGCAGTGTTCCTCAGGGCTACGAGCAGTACTTC. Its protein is CSVPQGYEQYF.

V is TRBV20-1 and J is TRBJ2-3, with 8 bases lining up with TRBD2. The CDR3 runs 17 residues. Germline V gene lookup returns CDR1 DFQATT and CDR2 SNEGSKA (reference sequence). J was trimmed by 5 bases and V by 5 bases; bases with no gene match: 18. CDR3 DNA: TGCAGTGCTGCCCCGCTCACGGCGGGGGGTAGGATAGATACGCAGTATTTT. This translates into CSAAPLTAGGRIDTQYF.

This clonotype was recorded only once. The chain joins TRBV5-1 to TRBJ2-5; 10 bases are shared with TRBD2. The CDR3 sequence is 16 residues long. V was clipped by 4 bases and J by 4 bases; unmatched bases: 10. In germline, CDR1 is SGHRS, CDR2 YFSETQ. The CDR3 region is CASSAPSGGQGETQYF. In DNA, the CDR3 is TGCGCCAGCAGCGCTCCTAGCGGGGGCCAGGGAGAGACCCAGTACTTC.

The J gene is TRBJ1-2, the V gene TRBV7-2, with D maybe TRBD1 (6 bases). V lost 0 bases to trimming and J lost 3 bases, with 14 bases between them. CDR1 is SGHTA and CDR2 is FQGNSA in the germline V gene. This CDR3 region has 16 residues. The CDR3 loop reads CASSLADPDRHYGYTF. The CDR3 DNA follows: TGTGCCAGCAGCTTAGCAGATCCGGACAGACACTATGGCTACACCTTC.

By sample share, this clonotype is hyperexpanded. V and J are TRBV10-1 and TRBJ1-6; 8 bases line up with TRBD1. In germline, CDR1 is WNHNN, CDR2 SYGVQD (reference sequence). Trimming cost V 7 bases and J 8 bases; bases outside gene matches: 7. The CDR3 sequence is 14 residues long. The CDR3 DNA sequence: TGCGCCAGCACCCGGACAGGGCATTATTCACCCCTCCACTTT. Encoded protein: CASTRTGHYSPLHF.

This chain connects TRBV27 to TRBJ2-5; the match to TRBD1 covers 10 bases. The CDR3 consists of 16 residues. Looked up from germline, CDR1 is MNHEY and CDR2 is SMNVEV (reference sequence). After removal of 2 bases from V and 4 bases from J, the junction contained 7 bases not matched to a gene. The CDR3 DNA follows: TGTGCCAGCAGTTTAGGACAGGGGGATTTAGGAGAGACCCAGTACTTC. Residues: CASSLGQGDLGETQYF.

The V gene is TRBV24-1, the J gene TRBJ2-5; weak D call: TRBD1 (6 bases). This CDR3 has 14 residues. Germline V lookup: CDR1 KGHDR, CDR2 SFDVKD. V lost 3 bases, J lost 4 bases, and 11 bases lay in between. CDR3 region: CATSDDRLRETQYF. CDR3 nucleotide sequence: TGTGCCACCAGTGATGACAGGCTGCGAGAGACCCAGTACTTC.